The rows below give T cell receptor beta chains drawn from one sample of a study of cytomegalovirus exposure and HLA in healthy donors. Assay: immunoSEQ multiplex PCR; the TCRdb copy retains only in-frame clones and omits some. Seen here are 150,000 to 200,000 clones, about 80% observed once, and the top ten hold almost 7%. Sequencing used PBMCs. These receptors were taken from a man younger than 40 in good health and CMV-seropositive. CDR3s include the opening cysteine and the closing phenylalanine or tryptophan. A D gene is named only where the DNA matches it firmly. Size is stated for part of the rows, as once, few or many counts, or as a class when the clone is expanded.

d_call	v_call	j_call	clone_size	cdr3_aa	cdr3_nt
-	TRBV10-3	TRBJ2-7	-	CAIRKTGLITSIFRYEQYF	TGTGCCATCAGAAAAACAGGGCTCATTACCTCTATCTTTCGGTACGAGCAGTACTTC
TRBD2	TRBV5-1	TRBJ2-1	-	CASSLAGGGSYNEQFF	TGCGCCAGCAGCTTGGCGGGAGGGGGATCCTACAATGAGCAGTTCTTC
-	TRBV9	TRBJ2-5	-	CASSVVGGRKETQYF	TGTGCCAGCAGCGTAGTCGGGGGGCGCAAGGAGACCCAGTACTTC
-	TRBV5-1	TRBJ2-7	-	CASSLLDGSFYEQYF	TGCGCCAGCAGCTTACTAGACGGGAGTTTCTACGAGCAGTACTTC
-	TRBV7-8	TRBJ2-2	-	CASSTRGTFGTNTGELFF	TGTGCCAGCAGCACGAGAGGGACTTTTGGGACCAACACCGGGGAGCTGTTTTTT
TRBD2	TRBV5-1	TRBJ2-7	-	CASSEALTGTSGSQQYF	TGCGCCAGCAGTGAGGCCCTGACCGGGACTAGCGGGAGCCAGCAGTACTTC
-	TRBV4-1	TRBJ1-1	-	CASSRTVFTEAFF	TGCGCCAGCAGCCGGACAGTGTTCACTGAAGCTTTCTTT
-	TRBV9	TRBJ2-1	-	CASSGGGASANEQFF	TGTGCCAGCAGCGGAGGGGGGGCCTCTGCCAATGAGCAGTTCTTC
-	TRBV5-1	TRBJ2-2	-	CASSFYEPNTGELFF	TGCGCCAGCAGCTTCTACGAGCCGAACACCGGGGAGCTGTTTTTT
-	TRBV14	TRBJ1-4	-	CASSQVAHRNEKLFF	TGTGCCAGCAGCCAAGTCGCCCATAGAAATGAAAAACTGTTTTTT
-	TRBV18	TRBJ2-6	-	CASSPPGRAGANVLTF	TGTGCCAGCTCACCACCGGGCAGGGCTGGGGCCAACGTCCTGACTTTC
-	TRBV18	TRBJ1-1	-	CASSPTRENTEAFF	TGTGCCAGCTCACCGACCAGGGAGAACACTGAAGCTTTCTTT
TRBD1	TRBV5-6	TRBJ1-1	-	CASSPETQGGTEAFF	TGTGCCAGCAGCCCGGAAACGCAGGGGGGCACTGAAGCTTTCTTT
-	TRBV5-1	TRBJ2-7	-	CASSLTGSYEQYF	TGCGCCAGCAGCCTAACAGGATCCTACGAGCAGTACTTC
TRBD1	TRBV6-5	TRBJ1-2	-	CASSYVQGDYGYTF	TGTGCCAGCAGTTACGTCCAGGGGGACTATGGCTACACCTTC
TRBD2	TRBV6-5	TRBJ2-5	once	CASSGGEMQTQYF	TGTGCCAGCAGCGGGGGGGAGATGCAGACCCAGTACTTC
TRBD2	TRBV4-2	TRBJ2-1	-	CASSQDPGLGNEQFF	TGTGCCAGCAGCCAAGATCCGGGACTAGGGAATGAGCAGTTCTTC
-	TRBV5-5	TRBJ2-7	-	CASSLDRVQYF	TGTGCCAGCAGCTTGGACAGGGTGCAGTACTTC
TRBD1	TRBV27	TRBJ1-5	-	CASSLSIQGSQPQHF	TGTGCCAGCAGTTTATCGATACAGGGGAGTCAGCCCCAGCATTTT
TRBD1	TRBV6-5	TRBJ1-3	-	CASRRQGVDTIYF	TGTGCCAGCAGGAGACAGGGGGTGGACACCATATATTTT
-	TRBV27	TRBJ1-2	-	CASSRRVRAGYTF	TGTGCCAGCAGTCGCCGGGTCAGAGCTGGCTACACCTTC
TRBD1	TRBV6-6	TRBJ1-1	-	CASRRDSTEAFF	TGTGCCAGCAGACGGGACAGTACTGAAGCTTTCTTT
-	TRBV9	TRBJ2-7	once	CASSVGGGNPYEQYF	TGTGCCAGCAGCGTAGGGGGAGGTAACCCCTACGAGCAGTACTTC
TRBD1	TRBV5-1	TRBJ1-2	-	CASSLGVPGGQVRGSNYGYTF	TGCGCCAGCAGCTTGGGAGTTCCCGGCGGACAGGTGCGGGGCTCAAACTATGGCTACACCTTC
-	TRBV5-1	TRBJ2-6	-	CASSVGSQGGAYGANVLTF	TGCGCCAGCAGCGTTGGAAGTCAGGGGGGCGCTTATGGGGCCAACGTCCTGACTTTC
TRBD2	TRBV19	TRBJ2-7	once	CASSISGTIYYEQYF	TGTGCCAGTAGTATATCCGGGACTATTTACTACGAGCAGTACTTC
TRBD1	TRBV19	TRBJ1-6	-	CASGNRGPYSPLHF	TGTGCCAGTGGGAACAGGGGACCTTATTCACCCCTCCACTTT
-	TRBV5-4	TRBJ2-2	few	CASSLWGVAGELFF	TGTGCCAGCAGCTTATGGGGGGTAGCGGGGGAGCTGTTTTTT
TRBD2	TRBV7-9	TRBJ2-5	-	CSSSTRRGEGRGETQYF	TGTTCCAGCAGCACGCGCCGGGGGGAGGGCCGGGGGGAGACCCAGTACTTC
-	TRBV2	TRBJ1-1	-	CASRGQAITEAFF	TGTGCCAGCAGGGGGCAGGCGATAACTGAAGCTTTCTTT
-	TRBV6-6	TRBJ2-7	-	CASSYSDPGLPLEQYF	TGTGCCAGCAGTTACAGCGACCCGGGACTCCCGTTAGAGCAGTACTTC
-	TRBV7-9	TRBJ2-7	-	CASSLAGTPHEQYF	TGTGCCAGCAGCTTAGCCGGGACACCCCACGAGCAGTACTTC
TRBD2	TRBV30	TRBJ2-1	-	CAWSPRWLAGAGEQFF	TGTGCCTGGAGTCCCCGGTGGCTAGCGGGAGCAGGGGAGCAGTTCTTC
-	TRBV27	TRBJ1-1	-	CASSPALVVNTEAFF	TGTGCCAGCAGTCCCGCCCTAGTAGTGAACACTGAAGCTTTCTTT
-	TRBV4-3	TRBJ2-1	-	CASSQGGNEQFF	TGCGCCAGCAGCCAAGGAGGGAATGAGCAGTTCTTC
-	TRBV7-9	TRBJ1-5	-	CSSSRDSSNQPQHF	TGTTCCAGCAGTCGAGACAGTAGCAATCAGCCCCAGCATTTT
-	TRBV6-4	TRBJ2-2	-	CASSDSAKGEAGELFF	TGTGCCAGCAGTGACTCGGCAAAAGGGGAAGCCGGGGAGCTGTTTTTT
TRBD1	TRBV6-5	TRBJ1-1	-	CASSYTGTGDTEAFF	TGTGCCAGCAGTTACACAGGGACAGGGGACACTGAAGCTTTCTTT
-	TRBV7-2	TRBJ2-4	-	CASSSQGAKNIQYF	TGTGCCAGCAGCTCTCAGGGAGCCAAAAACATTCAGTACTTC
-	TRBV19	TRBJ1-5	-	CASRWENQPQHF	TGTGCCAGTAGGTGGGAGAATCAGCCCCAGCATTTT
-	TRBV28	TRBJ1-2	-	CASSFEAGGNYGYTF	TGTGCCAGCAGTTTCGAAGCAGGAGGGAACTATGGCTACACCTTC
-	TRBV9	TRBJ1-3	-	CASSVQGHISGNTIYF	TGTGCCAGCAGCGTACAGGGCCATATTTCTGGAAACACCATATATTTT
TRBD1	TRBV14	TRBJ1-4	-	CASSLRTGGGRPQEKLFF	TGTGCCAGCAGCCTACGGACAGGGGGCGGCCGACCGCAGGAAAAACTGTTTTTT
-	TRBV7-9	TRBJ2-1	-	CASSFQGGLDEQFF	TGTGCCAGCAGCTTTCAGGGGGGCCTGGATGAGCAGTTCTTC
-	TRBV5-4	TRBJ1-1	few	CASSLHRLIAEAFF	TGTGCCAGCAGCTTGCACAGATTAATCGCTGAAGCTTTCTTT
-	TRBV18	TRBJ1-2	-	CASSPGREGSYGYTF	TGTGCCAGCTCACCAGGGCGCGAGGGCTCCTATGGCTACACCTTC
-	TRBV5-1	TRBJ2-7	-	CASSLGGPGKYEQYF	TGCGCCAGCAGCTTGGGGGGTCCGGGAAAATACGAGCAGTACTTC
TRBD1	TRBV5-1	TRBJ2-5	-	CASSLEGRGETQYF	TGCGCCAGCAGCTTGGAGGGCAGGGGGGAGACCCAGTACTTC
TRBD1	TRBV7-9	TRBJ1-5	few	CASSRGQGGNQPQHF	TGTGCCAGCAGCCGGGGACAGGGGGGAAATCAGCCCCAGCATTTT
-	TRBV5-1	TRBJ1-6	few	CASSPVRGSNSPLHF	TGCGCCAGCAGCCCAGTACGAGGGAGTAATTCACCCCTCCACTTT
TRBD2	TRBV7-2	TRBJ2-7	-	CASSPTGTSGRAYEQYF	TGTGCCAGCAGCCCCACCGGGACTAGCGGGAGGGCCTACGAGCAGTACTTC
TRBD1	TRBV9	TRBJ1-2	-	CASSGSGRQGNGYTF	TGTGCCAGCAGCGGATCAGGCAGACAGGGGAATGGCTACACCTTC
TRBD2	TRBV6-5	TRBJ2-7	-	CASSWTSGTTAYEQYF	TGTGCCAGCAGTTGGACTAGCGGGACGACCGCCTACGAGCAGTACTTC
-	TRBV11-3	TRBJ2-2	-	CASSSTGSGTGELFF	TGTGCCAGCAGCTCTACAGGTTCCGGCACCGGGGAGCTGTTTTTT
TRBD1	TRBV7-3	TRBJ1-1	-	CASSSGGLLTEAFF	TGTGCCAGCAGTTCAGGGGGCTTGCTAACTGAAGCTTTCTTT
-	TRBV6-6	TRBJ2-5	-	CASEVRGPYQETQYF	TGTGCCAGCGAGGTTAGGGGCCCCTACCAAGAGACCCAGTACTTC
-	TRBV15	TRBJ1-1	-	CATGEGMNTEAFF	TGTGCCACGGGGGAGGGGATGAACACTGAAGCTTTCTTT
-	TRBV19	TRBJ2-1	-	CASSTQGSYNEQFF	TGTGCCAGTAGTACCCAAGGGAGTTACAATGAGCAGTTCTTC
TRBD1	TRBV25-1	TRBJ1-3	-	CASSAGTGGGNTIYF	TGTGCCAGCAGTGCCGGGACAGGGGGTGGAAACACCATATATTTT